This entry lists 22 T cell receptor beta chains sequenced from one sample in a study of blood T cell repertoires in COVID-19. Assay used: immunoSEQ multiplex PCR; TCRdb lists only in-frame clones, some missing. The data contain over 70,000 clones, just under 80% of them singletons. Sequencing input: peripheral blood. The receptors come from a man aged 70 or older with COVID-19, enrolled during active disease.

This clone was found once. The V call is TRBV5-1, the J call TRBJ2-1, with TRBD2 matching over 9 bases. The length of the CDR3 is 14 residues. CDR1 SGHRS and CDR2 YFSETQ come from the germline V gene. Unmatched junction bases numbered 2, after V lost 1 base and J lost 6 bases. The CDR3 region has the DNA TGCGCCAGCAGCTTGATGACTAGCGGCAATGAGCAGTTCTTC. It translates to CASSLMTSGNEQFF.

The rearrangement uses TRBV3-1 (or the pseudogene TRBV3-2) and TRBJ1-1; TRBD1 matches 7 bases. V lost 4 bases, J lost 9 bases, and 11 bases stayed unmatched. The CDR3 extends over 14 amino acids. Germline CDR1 reads LGHDT; CDR2 reads YNNKEL (reference sequence). CDR3 DNA: TGTGCCAGCAGCCCGATGCCCACGACAGGGCAAGCTTTCTTT. Its protein is CASSPMPTTGQAFF.

J is TRBJ1-3 and V is TRBV29-1, with 7 bases that match TRBD1. Germline V gives CDR1 SQVTM, CDR2 ANQGSEA. The ends lost 4 bases at V and 3 bases at J; junction bases unmatched: 6. The CDR3 loop spans 14 amino acids. The CDR3 loop is CSVGQGGVGNTIYF. For the CDR3, the DNA is TGCAGCGTTGGACAGGGCGGTGTTGGAAACACCATATATTTT.

This sequence joins TRBV7-9 and TRBJ2-7; the match to TRBD2 covers 11 bases. Germline CDR1 is SEHNR and CDR2 is FQNEAQ (reference sequence). This CDR3 contains 15 residues. The J segment lost 3 bases and the V segment lost 4 bases, leaving 5 bases of the junction unmatched. The CDR3 region is CASSSGLAEHYEQYF. The CDR3 coding sequence is TGTGCCAGCAGCTCGGGACTAGCGGAGCACTACGAGCAGTACTTC.

This chain joins TRBV6-4 and TRBJ1-1; 8 bases are shared with TRBD1. V shed 0 bases and J 0 bases; nucleotides not matched to a gene: 9. The CDR3 is made up of 18 amino acids. Per the germline V gene, CDR1 is MRHNA and CDR2 is SNTAGT. CDR3 sequence reads: CASSDSRQGILLNTEAFF. CDR3 coding DNA: TGTGCCAGCAGTGACTCGAGACAGGGGATCCTGTTGAACACTGAAGCTTTCTTT.

The count of this clone is one. V and J are TRBV7-9 and TRBJ1-3, with D uncertain. The CDR3 is 13 residues long. Germline values: CDR1 SEHNR, CDR2 FQNEAQ (reference sequence). Trimming removed 1 base from V and 5 bases from J, with 6 bases in between. The CDR3 spells CASSLEARNTIYF. Here the CDR3 DNA reads TGTGCCAGCAGCTTAGAAGCCAGAAACACCATATATTTT.

The chain uses TRBV5-4 and TRBJ2-2, with a possible D match to TRBD1 (5 bases). Deletions cut 0 bases from V and 8 bases from J, with 20 bases between. This CDR3 spans 17 amino acids. Germline CDR1 reads SGHNT; CDR2 reads YYREEE (reference sequence). Here the CDR3 DNA reads TGTGCCAGCAGCTTGGTCCAGGGAATACCTATAGGGGGGGAGCTGTTTTTT. Translated: CASSLVQGIPIGGELFF.

The rearrangement links TRBV13 to TRBJ2-7; D may be TRBD1 (5 bases). The V gene's germline CDR1 is PRHDT and CDR2 FYEKMQ (reference sequence). The CDR3 length is 13 residues. Trimming shortened V by 3 bases and J by 5 bases, and 11 bases separated the two germline ends. In nucleotides, the CDR3 is TGTGCCAGCAGCTTGGGCAGGGAAGACGAGCAGTACTTC. Its protein product is CASSLGREDEQYF.

This clone showed up just a few times. This chain joins TRBV20-1 and TRBJ2-5; D might be TRBD2 (5 bases). CDR1 is DFQATT and CDR2 is SNEGSKA in the germline V gene (reference sequence). The CDR3 contains 14 residues. The V end was cut by 3 bases, the J end by 2 bases, with 13 bases between. This CDR3 reads CSASTYGNQETQYF. The CDR3 DNA reads TGCAGTGCTAGTACTTACGGGAATCAAGAGACCCAGTACTTC.

The V call is TRBV6-2 or TRBV6-3, the J call TRBJ2-7; 9 bases match TRBD2. CDR3 length equals 17 residues. Germline lookup yields CDR1 MNHEY and CDR2 SVGEGT. The ends lost 4 bases at V and 0 bases at J; junction bases unmatched: 10. CDR3 DNA sequence: TGTGCCAGCAGTTCCCCCGGTACTAGCGGGCCCTCCTACGAGCAGTACTTC. Protein product: CASSSPGTSGPSYEQYF.

This clone has more than one count but fewer than ten. V gene TRBV7-2 combines with J gene TRBJ1-2; TRBD1 agrees at 7 bases. The trim removed 7 bases at V and 5 bases at J, leaving 16 bases unmatched. Germline loops: CDR1 SGHTA, CDR2 FQGNSA. This CDR3 spans 16 amino acids. This chain's CDR3 is CASIPGGTNTLYGYTF. The CDR3 DNA reads TGTGCCAGCATCCCAGGGGGGACAAATACTCTTTATGGCTACACCTTC. The whole variable domain, remainder taken from reference TRBV7-2 and TRBJ1-2, is GAGVSQSPSNKVTEKGKDVELRCDPISGHTALYWYRQSLGQGLEFLIYFQGNSAPDKSGLPSDRFSAERTGGSVSTLTIQRTQQEDSAVYLCASIPGGTNTLYGYTFGSGTRLTVV.

This chain uses TRBV6-2 or TRBV6-3 with TRBJ1-5; no reliable D call. The CDR3 runs 13 residues. The V gene's germline CDR1 is MNHEY and CDR2 SVGEGT. Trimming took off 5 bases at V and 6 bases at J, with 11 bases between the two ends. CDR3 sequence (DNA): TGTGCCAGCAGTCGGACTTCAAGTCAGCCCCAGCATTTT. It is translated as CASSRTSSQPQHF.

V gene TRBV3-1 (or the pseudogene TRBV3-2) combines with J gene TRBJ2-5; no clear D. The V end was cut by 0 bases, the J end by 5 bases, with 13 bases between. The CDR3 contains 15 residues. CDR1 is LGHDT and CDR2 is YNNKEL in the germline V gene (reference sequence). CDR3 sequence reads: CASSQDATIGETQYF. The CDR3 nucleotides are TGTGCCAGCAGCCAAGACGCGACAATTGGCGAGACCCAGTACTTC.

J is TRBJ1-5 and V is TRBV6-1; D unclear. Trimming left V 1 base short and J 7 bases short, with 8 bases between. CDR1 is MNHNS, CDR2 SASEGT, per germline. The CDR3 runs to 13 residues. DNA for the CDR3: TGTGCCAGCAGTGAAGGTATGCGACAGCCCCAGCATTTT. It is translated as CASSEGMRQPQHF.

The V and J genes are TRBV5-8 and TRBJ1-2; D not certain. CDR1 and CDR2 (germline): SGHTS, YDEGEE. This CDR3 region has 13 residues. Trimming removed 1 base at V and 4 bases at J, with 8 bases between. CDR3 sequence (DNA): TGTGCCAGCAGCTTGTCGGGGATCTATGGCTACACCTTC. Its translation is CASSLSGIYGYTF.

The chain links TRBV7-2 to TRBJ2-5, with TRBD1 matching 8 bases. The CDR3 runs to 14 residues. In germline, CDR1 is SGHTA, CDR2 FQGNSA. The ends lost 8 bases at V and 4 bases at J; junction bases unmatched: 9. This CDR3 reads CASAGQGGRETQYF. DNA of the CDR3: TGTGCCAGCGCCGGACAGGGTGGAAGAGAGACCCAGTACTTC. Complete variable domain (other parts from reference TRBV7-2 and TRBJ2-5): GAGVSQSPSNKVTEKGKDVELRCDPISGHTALYWYRQSLGQGLEFLIYFQGNSAPDKSGLPSDRFSAERTGGSVSTLTIQRTQQEDSAVYLCASAGQGGRETQYFGPGTRLLVL.

There are a few counts of this clone. V is TRBV4-2 and J is TRBJ1-4; D remains unclear. Germline assignment: CDR1 LGHNA and CDR2 YNFKEQ. The V end was cut by 2 bases, the J end by 0 bases, with 7 bases between. CDR3 length equals 15 residues. This chain's CDR3 is CASSQIHATNEKLFF. In nucleotides, the CDR3 is TGTGCCAGCAGCCAAATTCATGCAACTAATGAAAAACTGTTTTTT.

The chain recombines TRBV7-3 with TRBJ2-5; 7 bases agree with TRBD2. J was trimmed by 3 bases and V by 4 bases; bases with no gene match: 8. Per germline, CDR1 SGHTA and CDR2 FQGTGA. The CDR3 totals 15 residues. The CDR3 sequence: CASSSQRGGKETQYF. The CDR3 DNA reads as TGTGCCAGCAGCTCGCAACGGGGAGGGAAAGAGACCCAGTACTTC.

The chain is built from TRBV7-3 and TRBJ2-7; 9 nucleotides align to TRBD2. CDR1 and CDR2 (germline): SGHTA, FQGTGA. With 3 bases clipped from V and 6 bases from J, the junction kept 6 bases outside the gene matches. There are 14 residues in the CDR3. The CDR3 DNA reads TGTGCCAGCAGCTTGTGGGGACTAGCTTCCGAGCAGTACTTC. Protein sequence: CASSLWGLASEQYF. The full variable domain, its missing parts supplied by reference TRBV7-3 and TRBJ2-7, is GAGVSQTPSNKVTEKGKYVELRCDPISGHTALYWYRQSLGQGPEFLIYFQGTGAADDSGLPNDRFFAVRPEGSVSTLKIQRTERGDSAVYLCASSLWGLASEQYFGPGTRLTVT.

The rearrangement joins TRBV19 to TRBJ1-4, with D maybe TRBD1 (6 bases). V shed 5 bases and J shed 7 bases, with 17 bases lying between them. CDR1 is LNHDA and CDR2 is SQIVND in the germline V gene (reference sequence). The CDR3 runs to 15 residues. Here the CDR3 reads CASSFTGKAIEKLFF. The CDR3 coding sequence is TGTGCCAGTAGTTTCACAGGGAAGGCGATTGAAAAACTGTTTTTT.

This clone showed up just once. This chain connects TRBV15 to TRBJ1-5; D perhaps matches TRBD1 (6 bases). The germline V gene has CDR1 LNHNV and CDR2 YYDKDF (reference sequence). V was trimmed by 1 base and J by 9 bases, leaving 13 bases between them. The CDR3 extends over 14 amino acids. The CDR3 sequence is CATSRGSQGRPQHF. DNA of the CDR3: TGTGCCACCAGCAGAGGTTCACAGGGACGGCCCCAGCATTTT.

There are many counts of this clone. The V call is TRBV6-2 or TRBV6-3, the J call TRBJ2-7; TRBD2 is a possible D gene (6 bases). The CDR3 sequence is 13 residues long. V was shortened by 2 bases and J by 4 bases, with 9 bases between the two germline ends. Germline V CDR1 and CDR2: MNHEY, SVGEGT. The DNA for the CDR3 is TGTGCCAGCAGTTACGAGGAGGGTTACGAGCAGTACTTC. Its translation: CASSYEEGYEQYF.